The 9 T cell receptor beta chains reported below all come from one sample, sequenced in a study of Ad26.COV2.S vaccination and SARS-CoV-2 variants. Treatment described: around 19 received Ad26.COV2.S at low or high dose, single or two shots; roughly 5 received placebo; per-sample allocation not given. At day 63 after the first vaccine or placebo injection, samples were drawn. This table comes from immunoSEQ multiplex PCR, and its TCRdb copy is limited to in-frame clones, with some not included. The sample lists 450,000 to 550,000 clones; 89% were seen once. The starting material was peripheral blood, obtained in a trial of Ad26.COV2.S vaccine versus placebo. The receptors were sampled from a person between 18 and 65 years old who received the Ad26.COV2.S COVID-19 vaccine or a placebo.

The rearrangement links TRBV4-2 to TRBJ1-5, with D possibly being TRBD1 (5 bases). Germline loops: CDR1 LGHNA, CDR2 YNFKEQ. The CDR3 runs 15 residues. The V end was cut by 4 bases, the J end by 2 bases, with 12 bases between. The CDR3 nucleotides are TGTGCCAGCAGCCCGGGGGAGGGAGGCAATCAGCCCCAGCATTTT. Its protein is CASSPGEGGNQPQHF.

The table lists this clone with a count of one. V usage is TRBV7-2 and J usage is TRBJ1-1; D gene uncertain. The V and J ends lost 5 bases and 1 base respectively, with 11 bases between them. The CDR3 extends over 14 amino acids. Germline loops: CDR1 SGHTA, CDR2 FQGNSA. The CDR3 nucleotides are TGTGCCAGCAGCCTCCTGCCGGGGAACACTGAAGCTTTCTTT. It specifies CASSLLPGNTEAFF.

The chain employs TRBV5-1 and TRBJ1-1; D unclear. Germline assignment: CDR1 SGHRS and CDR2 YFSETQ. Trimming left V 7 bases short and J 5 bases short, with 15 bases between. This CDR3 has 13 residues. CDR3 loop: CASGDNIGTEAFF. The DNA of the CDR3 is TGCGCCAGCGGCGATAATATCGGAACTGAAGCTTTCTTT.

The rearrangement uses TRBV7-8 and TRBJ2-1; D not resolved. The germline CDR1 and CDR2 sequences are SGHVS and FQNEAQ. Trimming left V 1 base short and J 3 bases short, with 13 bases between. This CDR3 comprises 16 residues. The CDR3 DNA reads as TGTGCCAGCAGCTTAGTTTGGCTAGTCGACTACAATGAGCAGTTCTTC. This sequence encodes CASSLVWLVDYNEQFF.

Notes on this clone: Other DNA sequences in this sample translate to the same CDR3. The CDR3 DNA reads TGTGCCAGCAGTTACTCGGTGGATCAGCCCCAGCATTTT. It specifies CASSYSVDQPQHF. V usage is TRBV6-5 and J usage is TRBJ1-5, with no clear D. Germline assignment: CDR1 MNHEY and CDR2 SVGAGI. The length of the CDR3 is 13 residues. V was trimmed by 0 bases and J by 5 bases, leaving 5 bases between them.

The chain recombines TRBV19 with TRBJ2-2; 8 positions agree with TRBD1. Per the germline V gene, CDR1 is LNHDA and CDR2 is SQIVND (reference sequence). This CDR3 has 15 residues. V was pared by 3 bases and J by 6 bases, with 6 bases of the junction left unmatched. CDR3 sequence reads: CASSIDRGGAGELFF. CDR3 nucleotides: TGTGCCAGTAGTATCGACAGGGGTGGTGCCGGGGAGCTGTTTTTT.

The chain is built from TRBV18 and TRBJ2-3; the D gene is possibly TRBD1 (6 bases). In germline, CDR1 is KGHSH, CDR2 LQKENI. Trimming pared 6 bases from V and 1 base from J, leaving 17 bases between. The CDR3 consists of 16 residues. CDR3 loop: CASSYRVGDGTDTQYF. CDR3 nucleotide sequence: TGTGCCAGCTCGTACAGGGTCGGGGATGGCACAGATACGCAGTATTTT.

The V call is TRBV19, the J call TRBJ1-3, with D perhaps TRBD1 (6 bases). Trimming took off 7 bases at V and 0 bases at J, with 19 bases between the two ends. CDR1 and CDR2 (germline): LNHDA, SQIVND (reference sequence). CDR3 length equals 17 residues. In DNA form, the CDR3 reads TGTGCCAGTAACGGGAACAGGGTGGCAAACTCTGGAAACACCATATATTTT. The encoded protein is CASNGNRVANSGNTIYF.

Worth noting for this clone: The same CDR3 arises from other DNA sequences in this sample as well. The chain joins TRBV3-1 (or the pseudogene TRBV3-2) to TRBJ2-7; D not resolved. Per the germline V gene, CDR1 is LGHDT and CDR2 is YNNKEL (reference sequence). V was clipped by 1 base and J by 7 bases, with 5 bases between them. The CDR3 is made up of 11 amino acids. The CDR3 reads CASSQGGEQYF. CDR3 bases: TGTGCCAGCAGCCAAGGGGGAGAGCAGTACTTC.